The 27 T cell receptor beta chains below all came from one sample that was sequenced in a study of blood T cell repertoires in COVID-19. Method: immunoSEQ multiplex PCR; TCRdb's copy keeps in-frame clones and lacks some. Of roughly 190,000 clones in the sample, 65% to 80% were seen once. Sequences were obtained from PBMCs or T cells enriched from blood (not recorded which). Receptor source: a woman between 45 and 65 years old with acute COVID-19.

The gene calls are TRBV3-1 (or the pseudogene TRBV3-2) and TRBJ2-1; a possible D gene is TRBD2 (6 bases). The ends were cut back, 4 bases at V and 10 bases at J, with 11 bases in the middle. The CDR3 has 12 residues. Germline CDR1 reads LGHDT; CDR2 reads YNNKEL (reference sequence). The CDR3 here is CASSPTAGEQFF. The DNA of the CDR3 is TGTGCCAGCAGCCCCACGGCGGGAGAGCAGTTCTTC.

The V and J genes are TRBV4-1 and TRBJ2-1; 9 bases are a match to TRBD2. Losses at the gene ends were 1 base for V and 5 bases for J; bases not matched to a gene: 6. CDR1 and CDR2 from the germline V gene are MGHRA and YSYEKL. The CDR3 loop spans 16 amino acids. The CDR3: CASSQARLAGNNEQFF. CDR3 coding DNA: TGCGCCAGCAGCCAAGCGCGTCTAGCGGGGAACAATGAGCAGTTCTTC.

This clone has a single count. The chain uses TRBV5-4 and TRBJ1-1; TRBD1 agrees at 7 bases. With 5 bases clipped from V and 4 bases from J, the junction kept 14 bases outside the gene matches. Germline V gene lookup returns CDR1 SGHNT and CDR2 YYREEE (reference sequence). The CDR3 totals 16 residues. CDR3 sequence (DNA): TGTGCCAGCAGGAATAACCCGGCAGGGGGGATCACTGAAGCTTTCTTT. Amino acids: CASRNNPAGGITEAFF.

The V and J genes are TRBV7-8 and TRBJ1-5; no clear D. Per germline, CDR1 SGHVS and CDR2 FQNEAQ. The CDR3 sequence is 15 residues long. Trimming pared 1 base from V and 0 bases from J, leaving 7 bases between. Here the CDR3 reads CASSLDSYSNQPQHF. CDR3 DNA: TGTGCCAGCAGCTTAGACAGCTATAGCAATCAGCCCCAGCATTTT.

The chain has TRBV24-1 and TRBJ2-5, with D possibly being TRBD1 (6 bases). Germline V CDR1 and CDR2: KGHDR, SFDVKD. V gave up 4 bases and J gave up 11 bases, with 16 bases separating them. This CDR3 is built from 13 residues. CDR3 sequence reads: CATSESTRGSQYF. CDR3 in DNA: TGTGCCACCAGTGAGTCTACTAGGGGGTCGCAGTACTTC.

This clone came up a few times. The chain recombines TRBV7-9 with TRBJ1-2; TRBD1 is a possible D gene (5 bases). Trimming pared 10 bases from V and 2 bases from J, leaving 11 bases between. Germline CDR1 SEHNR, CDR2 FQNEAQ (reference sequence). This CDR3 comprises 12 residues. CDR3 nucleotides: TGTGCCACAGCGGAGGGGAACTATGGCTACACCTTC. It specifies CATAEGNYGYTF.

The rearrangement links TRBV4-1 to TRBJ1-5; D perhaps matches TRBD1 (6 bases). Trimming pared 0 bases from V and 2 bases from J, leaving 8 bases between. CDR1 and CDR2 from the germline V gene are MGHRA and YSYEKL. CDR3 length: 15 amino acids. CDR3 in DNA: TGCGCCAGCAGCCAAGAAGAGGGGGGCAATCAGCCCCAGCATTTT. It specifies CASSQEEGGNQPQHF.

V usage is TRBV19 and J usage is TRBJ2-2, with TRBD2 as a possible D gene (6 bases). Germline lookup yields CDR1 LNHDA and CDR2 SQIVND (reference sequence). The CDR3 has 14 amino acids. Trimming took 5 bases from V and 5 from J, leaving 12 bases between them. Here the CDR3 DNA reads TGTGCCAGTAGTGAGGCAGGGAGGACCGGGGAGCTGTTTTTT. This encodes CASSEAGRTGELFF.

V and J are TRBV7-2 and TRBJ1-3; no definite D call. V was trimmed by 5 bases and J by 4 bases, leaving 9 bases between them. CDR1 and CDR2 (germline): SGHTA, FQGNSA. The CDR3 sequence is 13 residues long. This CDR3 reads CASSGPGGNTIYF. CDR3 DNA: TGTGCCAGCAGCGGTCCGGGGGGAAACACCATATATTTT. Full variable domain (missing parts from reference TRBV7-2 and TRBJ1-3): GAGVSQSPSNKVTEKGKDVELRCDPISGHTALYWYRQSLGQGLEFLIYFQGNSAPDKSGLPSDRFSAERTGGSVSTLTIQRTQQEDSAVYLCASSGPGGNTIYFGEGSWLTVV.

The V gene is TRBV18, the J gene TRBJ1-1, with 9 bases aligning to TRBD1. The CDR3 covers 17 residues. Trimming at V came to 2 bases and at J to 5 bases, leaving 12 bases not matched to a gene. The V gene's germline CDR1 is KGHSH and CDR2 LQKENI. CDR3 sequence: CASSPIETGGGQTEAFF. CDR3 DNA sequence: TGTGCCAGCTCACCAATCGAGACAGGGGGGGGGCAAACTGAAGCTTTCTTT.

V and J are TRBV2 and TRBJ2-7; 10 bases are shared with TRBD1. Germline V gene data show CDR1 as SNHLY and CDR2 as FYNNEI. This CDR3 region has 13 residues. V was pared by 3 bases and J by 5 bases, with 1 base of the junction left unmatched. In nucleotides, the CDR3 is TGTGCCAGCAGTGATGGGACAGGGGACGAGCAGTACGTC. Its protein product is CASSDGTGDEQYV.

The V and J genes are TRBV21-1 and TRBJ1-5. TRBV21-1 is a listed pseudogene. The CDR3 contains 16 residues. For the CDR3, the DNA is TGTGCCAGCACCGAACCCGGGGGGGTCCGGAATCAGCCCCAGCATTTT. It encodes CASTEPGGVRNQPQHF.

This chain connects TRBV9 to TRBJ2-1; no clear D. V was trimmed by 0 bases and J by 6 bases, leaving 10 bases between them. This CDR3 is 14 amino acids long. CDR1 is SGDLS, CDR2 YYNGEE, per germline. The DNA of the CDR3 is TGTGCCAGCAGCGTAGCTACCGAGTCCAATGAGCAGTTCTTC. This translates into CASSVATESNEQFF.

CDR3 amino acids: CASSLVQGEVPLHF. The CDR3 nucleotides read TGTGCCAGCAGCTTAGTACAGGGAGAGGTACCCCTCCACTTT. This rearrangement joins TRBV7-2 to TRBJ1-6; possibly TRBD1 for D (6 bases). Germline V gene data show CDR1 as SGHTA and CDR2 as FQGNSA. CDR3 size: 14 residues. Trimming pared 1 base from V and 12 bases from J, leaving 13 bases between.

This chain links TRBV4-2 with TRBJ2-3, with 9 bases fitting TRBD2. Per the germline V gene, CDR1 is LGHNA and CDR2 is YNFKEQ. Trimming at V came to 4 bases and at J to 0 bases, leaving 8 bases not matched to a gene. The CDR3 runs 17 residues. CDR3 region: CASSLDARGGSTDTQYF. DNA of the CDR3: TGTGCCAGCAGCCTCGACGCGCGGGGGGGAAGCACAGATACGCAGTATTTT.

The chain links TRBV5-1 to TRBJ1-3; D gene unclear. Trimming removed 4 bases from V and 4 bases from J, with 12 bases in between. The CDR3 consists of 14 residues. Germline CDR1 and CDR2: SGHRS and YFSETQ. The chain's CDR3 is CASSPEISGNTIYF. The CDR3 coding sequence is TGCGCCAGCAGCCCGGAGATCTCCGGAAACACCATATATTTT. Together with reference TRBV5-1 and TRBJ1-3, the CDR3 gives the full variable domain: KAGVTQTPRYLIKTRGQQVTLSCSPISGHRSVSWYQQTPGQGLQFLFEYFSETQRNKGNFPGRFSGRQFSNSRSEMNVSTLELGDSALYLCASSPEISGNTIYFGEGSWLTVV.

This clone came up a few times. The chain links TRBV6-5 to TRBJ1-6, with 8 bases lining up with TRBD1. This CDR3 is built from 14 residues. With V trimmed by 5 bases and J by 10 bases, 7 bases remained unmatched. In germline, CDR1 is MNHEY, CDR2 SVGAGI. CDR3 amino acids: CASSITGGRSPLHF. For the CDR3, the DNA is TGTGCCAGCAGTATCACAGGGGGGCGATCACCCCTCCACTTT.

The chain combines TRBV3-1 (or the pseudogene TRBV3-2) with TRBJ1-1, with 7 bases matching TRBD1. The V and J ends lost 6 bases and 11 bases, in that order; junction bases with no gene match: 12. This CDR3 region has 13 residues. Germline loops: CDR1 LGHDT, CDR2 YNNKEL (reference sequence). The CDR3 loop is CASSAIGGQGAFF. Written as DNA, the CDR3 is TGTGCCAGCAGTGCCATAGGGGGCCAGGGGGCTTTCTTT.

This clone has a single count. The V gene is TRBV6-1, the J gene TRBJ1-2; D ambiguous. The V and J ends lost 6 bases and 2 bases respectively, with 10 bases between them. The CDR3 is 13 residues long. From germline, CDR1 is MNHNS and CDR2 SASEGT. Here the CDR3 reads CASSPQVNYGYTF. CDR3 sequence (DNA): TGTGCCAGCAGCCCTCAGGTGAACTATGGCTACACCTTC.

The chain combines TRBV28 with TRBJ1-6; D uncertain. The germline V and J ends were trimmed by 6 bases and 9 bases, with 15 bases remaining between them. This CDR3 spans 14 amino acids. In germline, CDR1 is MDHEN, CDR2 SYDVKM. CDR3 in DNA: TGTGCCAGCAGGGCCGGACGGGGAGGTTCACCCCTCCACTTT. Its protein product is CASRAGRGGSPLHF.

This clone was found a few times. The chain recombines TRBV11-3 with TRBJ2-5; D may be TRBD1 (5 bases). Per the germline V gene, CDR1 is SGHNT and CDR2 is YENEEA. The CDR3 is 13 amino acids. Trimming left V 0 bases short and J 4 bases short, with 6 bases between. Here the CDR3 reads CASSLDQGETQYF. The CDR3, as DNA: TGTGCCAGCAGCTTAGATCAGGGAGAGACCCAGTACTTC. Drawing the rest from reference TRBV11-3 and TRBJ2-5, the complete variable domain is EAGVVQSPRYKIIEKKQPVAFWCNPISGHNTLYWYLQNLGQGPELLIRYENEEAVDDSQLPKDRFSAERLKGVDSTLKIQPAELGDSAVYLCASSLDQGETQYFGPGTRLLVL.

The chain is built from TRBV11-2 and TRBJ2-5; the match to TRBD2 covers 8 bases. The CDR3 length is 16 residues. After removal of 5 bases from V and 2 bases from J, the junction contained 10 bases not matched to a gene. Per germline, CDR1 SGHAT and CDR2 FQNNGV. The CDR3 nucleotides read TGTGCCAGCAGCCTCGGGCGGGGGGCCGGGCAAGAGACCCAGTACTTC. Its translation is CASSLGRGAGQETQYF.

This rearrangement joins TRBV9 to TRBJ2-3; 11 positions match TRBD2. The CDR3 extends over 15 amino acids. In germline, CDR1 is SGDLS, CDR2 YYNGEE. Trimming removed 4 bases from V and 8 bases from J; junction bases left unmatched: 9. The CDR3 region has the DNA TGTGCCAGCAGCCCTATAGCGGGGGGGCTAGGTACGCAGTATTTT. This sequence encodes CASSPIAGGLGTQYF.

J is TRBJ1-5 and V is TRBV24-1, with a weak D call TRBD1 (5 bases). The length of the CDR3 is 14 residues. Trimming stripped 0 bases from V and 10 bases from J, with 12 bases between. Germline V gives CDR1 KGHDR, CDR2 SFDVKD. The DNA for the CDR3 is TGTGCCACCAGTGATTTGCGGCGGGGCTTTCCCCAGCATTTT. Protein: CATSDLRRGFPQHF.

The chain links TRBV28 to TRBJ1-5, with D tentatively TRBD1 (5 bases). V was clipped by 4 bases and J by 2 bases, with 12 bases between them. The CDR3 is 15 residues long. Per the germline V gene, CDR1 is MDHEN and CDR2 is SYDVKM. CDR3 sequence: CASSSGEGGNQPQHF. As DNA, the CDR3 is TGTGCCAGCAGTTCGGGGGAAGGGGGCAATCAGCCCCAGCATTTT.

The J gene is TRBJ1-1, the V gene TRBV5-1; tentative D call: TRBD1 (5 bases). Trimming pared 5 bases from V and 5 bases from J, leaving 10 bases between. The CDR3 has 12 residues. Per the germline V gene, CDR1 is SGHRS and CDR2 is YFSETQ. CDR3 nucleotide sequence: TGCGCCAGCAGTTACGGGGGAACTGAAGCTTTCTTT. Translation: CASSYGGTEAFF.

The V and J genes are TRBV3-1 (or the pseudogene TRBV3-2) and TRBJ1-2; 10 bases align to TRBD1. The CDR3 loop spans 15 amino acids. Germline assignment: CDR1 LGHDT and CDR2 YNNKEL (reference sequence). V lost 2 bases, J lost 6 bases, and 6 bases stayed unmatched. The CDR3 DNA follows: TGTGCCAGCAGCCAAATGGGGACAGGGGACGATGGCTACACCTTC. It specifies CASSQMGTGDDGYTF.